Listed below are T cell receptor beta chains from one sample, sequenced in a study of post-analysis software for immune sequencing data. TCRdb re-called the PCR reads with MiXCR, one entry per CDR3 protein. The sample includes under 650,000 distinct CDR3 sequences, 40% to 50% seen only once; the top ten take 1.7%. Sequenced: blood. These receptors came from a girl aged 10 to 17 with multiple sclerosis. CDR3s include the opening cysteine and the closing phenylalanine or tryptophan. The D gene is left open where the match is weak. The listing skips clone size in some rows; elsewhere it reads once, few, many or a size class.

TRBV20-1	-	few	TRBJ2-1	CSALTLEGLSYNEQFF	TGCAGTGCACTAACTCTAGAGGGGCTCTCCTACAATGAGCAGTTCTTC
TRBV6-2/TRBV6-3	-	-	TRBJ2-4	CASSYSGSIAKNIQYF	TGTGCCAGCAGTTATTCGGGCTCGATAGCCAAAAACATTCAGTACTTC
TRBV10-3	-	-	TRBJ1-1	CAISIQANTEAFF	TGTGCCATCAGCATACAGGCGAACACTGAAGCTTTCTTT
TRBV7-9	TRBD1	-	TRBJ1-1	CASSHDLTGGWGAFF	TGTGCCAGCAGCCACGACCTTACAGGGGGCTGGGGAGCTTTCTTT
TRBV5-1	-	-	TRBJ2-6	CASVPRPGRLSGANVLTF	TGCGCCAGCGTCCCACGACCGGGACGGCTCTCTGGGGCCAACGTCCTGACTTTC
TRBV10-3	-	-	TRBJ2-1	CAISPSSNEQFF	TGTGCCATCAGCCCCTCGAGCAATGAGCAGTTCTTC
TRBV7-2	-	-	TRBJ1-4	CASSPQRGVDEKLFF	TGTGCCAGCAGCCCTCAGCGGGGAGTAGACGAAAAACTGTTTTTT
TRBV7-9	TRBD1	few	TRBJ2-7	CASSLGVSGQTPYEQYF	TGTGCCAGCAGCTTAGGTGTCTCGGGACAGACCCCCTACGAGCAGTACTTC
TRBV27	TRBD1	-	TRBJ1-2	CACSNRGQTNYGYTF	TGTGCCTGCAGCAACAGGGGGCAAACTAACTATGGCTACACCTTC
TRBV7-7	-	many	TRBJ2-5	CASSLTAGRETQYF	TGTGCTAGCAGCTTAACGGCGGGAAGAGAGACCCAGTACTTC
TRBV6-5	-	-	TRBJ1-2	CASRRELGAGYTF	TGTGCCAGCAGGAGAGAATTGGGCGCGGGCTACACCTTC
TRBV20-1	-	-	TRBJ1-1	CSARGRKGVNTEAFF	TGCAGTGCTAGGGGTCGGAAAGGGGTGAACACTGAAGCTTTCTTT
TRBV15	-	-	TRBJ2-5	CATSRDGSVAGETQYF	TGTGCCACCAGCAGAGATGGGAGCGTCGCGGGAGAGACCCAGTACTTC
TRBV5-4	-	-	TRBJ1-2	CASSLFGNYGYTF	TGTGCCAGCAGCTTGTTTGGGAACTATGGCTACACCTTC
TRBV4-1	-	-	TRBJ1-5	CASSTRQNNQPQHF	TGCGCCAGCAGCACCCGACAGAATAATCAGCCCCAGCATTTT
TRBV6-1	TRBD1	-	TRBJ1-2	CASSEGTAPWDNYGYTF	TGTGCCAGCAGTGAGGGGACAGCACCGTGGGATAACTATGGCTACACCTTC
TRBV12-3/TRBV12-4	-	-	TRBJ2-3	CASSLAWGRPGGTDAQYF	TGTGCCAGCAGTTTAGCGTGGGGCCGCCCGGGCGGCACAGATGCGCAGTATTTT
TRBV9	TRBD1	-	TRBJ1-2	CASSAQGGYGYTF	TGTGCCAGCAGCGCACAGGGGGGGTATGGCTACACCTTC
TRBV6-5	-	few	TRBJ2-7	CASAGAADSYEQYF	TGTGCCAGCGCGGGGGCCGCCGACTCCTACGAGCAGTACTTC
TRBV6-5	-	few	TRBJ1-2	CASSSTDGYTF	TGTGCCAGCAGTTCCACAGATGGCTACACCTTC
TRBV7-6	-	-	TRBJ2-4	CASSLEARAEGNIQYF	TGTGCCAGCAGCTTGGAGGCCAGGGCTGAAGGGAACATTCAGTACTTC
TRBV29-1	-	-	TRBJ1-2	CSVEKGGTDGYTF	TGCAGCGTTGAAAAGGGTGGAACAGACGGCTACACCTTC
TRBV7-2	-	few	TRBJ2-3	CASSSPGTDTQYF	TGTGCCAGCAGCTCGCCCGGCACAGATACGCAGTATTTT
TRBV12-3/TRBV12-4	-	few	TRBJ2-5	CASSSPRHLQETQYF	TGTGCCAGCAGTTCCCCCCGGCATCTACAAGAGACCCAGTACTTC
TRBV7-9	-	once	TRBJ2-1	CASSPEGTVQFF	TGTGCCAGCAGCCCGGAGGGGACCGTACAGTTCTTC
TRBV24-1	-	-	TRBJ2-5	CATSDFRAETQYF	TGTGCCACCAGTGATTTTAGGGCGGAGACCCAGTACTTC
TRBV9	TRBD1	few	TRBJ1-2	CASSVQGDYGYTF	TGTGCCAGCAGCGTACAGGGGGACTATGGCTACACCTTC
TRBV12-3/TRBV12-4	-	few	TRBJ1-1	CASSLALRRGWGTEAFF	TGTGCCAGCAGTTTAGCGCTAAGGAGGGGATGGGGCACTGAAGCTTTCTTT
TRBV6-4	-	few	TRBJ1-1	CASSEDGGEGTEAFF	TGTGCCAGCAGTGAAGATGGGGGGGAAGGCACTGAAGCTTTCTTT
TRBV29-1	TRBD1	-	TRBJ1-2	CSATSGTGGGGYTF	TGCAGCGCTACCTCGGGAACAGGGGGCGGTGGCTACACCTTC
TRBV27	-	-	TRBJ2-7	CASSFIRRGNKGSYEQYF	TGTGCCAGCAGTTTTATCCGTCGGGGAAATAAGGGCTCCTACGAGCAGTACTTC